Listed below are T cell receptor beta chains from one sample, sequenced in a study of OX40 agonist ivuxolimab in advanced cancers. This table comes from immunoSEQ multiplex PCR, and its TCRdb copy is limited to in-frame clones, with some not included. The sample has about 99,000 clones; approximately 95% are singletons. Sequenced material: CD4+ or CD8+ T cells sorted from blood, taken in a trial of the OX40 agonist ivuxolimab. The receptors come from an adult with an advanced solid tumor such as melanoma, head and neck, liver or kidney cancer. The conserved cysteine and the conserved F or W are not part of the CDR3 here. Each record gives: V gene, CDR3 protein.

>TRBV13
ASSPGEGLNEQF
>TRBV19
ASSPSDSASGANVLT
>TRBV19
ASSILLGLTYEQY
>TRBV5-4
ASSSQAGPEGNTEAF
>TRBV19
ASRVAGGPGETQY
>TRBV15
ATSRGVGGDAGELF
>TRBV6-9
ASRPYLGHGYT
>TRBV14
ASSQPGRSYEQY
>TRBV28
ASSPTDLETQY
>TRBV7-9
ASSPPASGSNEQF
>TRBV7-8
ASSLGQGPSYEQY
>TRBV9
ASSGGQGAWETQY
>TRBV2
ASRDRGRNEKLF
>TRBV7-6
ASSIQGSQPQH
>TRBV7-9
ASSLPGPSEETQY
>TRBV2
ASSATLDSNQPQH
>TRBV5-4
ASSSPGGTYEQY
>TRBV9
ASSVEGTGELF
>TRBV11-2
ASSLVPDGEQY
>TRBV5-6
ASSLVGTLSNTEAF
>TRBV2
ARSWTSGTYEQY
>TRBV4-1
ASSQIAENYGETQY
>TRBV5-1
ASSPPSYEQY
>TRBV7-2
ASSLGGRTDTQY
>TRBV27
ASSLSPGVYEQY
>TRBV4-3
ASSHGTAGNTIY
>TRBV5-1
ASSLASEGYEQY
>TRBV9
ASSASLAESYNEQF
>TRBV30
AWSALGSSYEQY
>TRBV30
AWTRGFTDTQY
>TRBV19
ASSMAAGGGSEAF
>TRBV6-4
ASSDQLAGDTQY
>TRBV27
ASLLYRGTSYGYT
>TRBV27
ASRQTGYNEQF
>TRBV28
ASSFRGSSYNEQF
>TRBV5-5
ASSLADRVEFGYT
>TRBV27
ASRSGGEQY
>TRBV7-6
ASSSRDHGYT
>TRBV9
ASSGGGGVSTDTQY
>TRBV7-9
ASSREEQYEQY
>TRBV7-9
AIEPQGNEQF
>TRBV2
ASSRWGTGEYEQY
>TRBV27
ASSLGESGNEQF